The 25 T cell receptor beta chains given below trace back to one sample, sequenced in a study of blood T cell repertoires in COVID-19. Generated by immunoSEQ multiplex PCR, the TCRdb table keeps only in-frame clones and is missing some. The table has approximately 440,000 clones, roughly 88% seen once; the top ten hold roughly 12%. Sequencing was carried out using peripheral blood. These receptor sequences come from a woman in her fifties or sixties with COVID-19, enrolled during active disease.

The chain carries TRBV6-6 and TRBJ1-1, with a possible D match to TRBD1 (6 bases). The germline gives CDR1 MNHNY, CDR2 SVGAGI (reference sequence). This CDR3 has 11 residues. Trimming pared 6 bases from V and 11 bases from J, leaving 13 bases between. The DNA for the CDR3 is TGTGCCAGCAGCTTGACAGGAGTGGCTTTCTTT. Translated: CASSLTGVAFF.

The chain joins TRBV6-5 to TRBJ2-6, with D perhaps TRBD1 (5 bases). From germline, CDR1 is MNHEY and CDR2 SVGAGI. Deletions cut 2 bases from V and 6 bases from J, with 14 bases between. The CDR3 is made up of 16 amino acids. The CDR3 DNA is TGTGCCAGCAGTTACGTTCTCGGACAAGAGGCCAACGTCCTGACTTTC. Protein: CASSYVLGQEANVLTF.

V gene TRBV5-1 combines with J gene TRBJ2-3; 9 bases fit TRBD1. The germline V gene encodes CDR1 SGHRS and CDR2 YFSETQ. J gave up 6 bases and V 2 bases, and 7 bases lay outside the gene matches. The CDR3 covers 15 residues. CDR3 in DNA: TGCGCCAGCAGCTTAGGACAGGGGACTGGGGATACGCAGTATTTT. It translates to CASSLGQGTGDTQYF.

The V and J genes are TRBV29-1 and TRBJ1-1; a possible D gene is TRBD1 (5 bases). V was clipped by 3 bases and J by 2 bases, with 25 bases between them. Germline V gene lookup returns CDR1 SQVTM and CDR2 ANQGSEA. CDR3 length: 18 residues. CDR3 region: CSVESPGSPTRGNTEAFF. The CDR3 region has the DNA TGCAGCGTTGAGAGCCCCGGCTCCCCGACAAGGGGAAACACTGAAGCTTTCTTT. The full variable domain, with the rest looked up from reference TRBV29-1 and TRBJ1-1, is SAVISQKPSRDICQRGTSLTIQCQVDSQVTMMFWYRQQPGQSLTLIATANQGSEATYESGFVIDKFPISRPNLTFSTLTVSNMSPEDSSIYLCSVESPGSPTRGNTEAFFGQGTRLTVV.

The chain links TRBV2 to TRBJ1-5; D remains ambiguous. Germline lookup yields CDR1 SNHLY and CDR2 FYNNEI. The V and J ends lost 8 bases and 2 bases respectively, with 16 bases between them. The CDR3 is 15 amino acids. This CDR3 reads CASAAGYGGNQPQHF. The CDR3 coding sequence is TGTGCCAGCGCCGCGGGGTATGGCGGCAATCAGCCCCAGCATTTT.

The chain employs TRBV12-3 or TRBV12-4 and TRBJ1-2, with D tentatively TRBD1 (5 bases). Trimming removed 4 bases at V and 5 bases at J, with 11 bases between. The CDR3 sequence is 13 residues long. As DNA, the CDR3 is TGTGCCAGCAGTTCGACAGTATGGTATGGCTACACCTTC. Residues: CASSSTVWYGYTF.

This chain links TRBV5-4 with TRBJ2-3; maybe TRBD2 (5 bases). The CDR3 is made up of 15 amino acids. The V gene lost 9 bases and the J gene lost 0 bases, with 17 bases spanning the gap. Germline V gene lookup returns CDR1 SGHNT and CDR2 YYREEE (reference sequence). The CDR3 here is CATRRFITSTDTQYF. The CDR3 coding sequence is TGTGCCACAAGGAGGTTTATCACTAGCACAGATACGCAGTATTTT.

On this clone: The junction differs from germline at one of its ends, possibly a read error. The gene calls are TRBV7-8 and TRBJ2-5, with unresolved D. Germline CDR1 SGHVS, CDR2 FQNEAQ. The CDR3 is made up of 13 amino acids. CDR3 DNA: TGTGCCAGCAGTTTAGCCAGCCAAGAGACCCAGTACTTC. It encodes CASSLASQETQYF.

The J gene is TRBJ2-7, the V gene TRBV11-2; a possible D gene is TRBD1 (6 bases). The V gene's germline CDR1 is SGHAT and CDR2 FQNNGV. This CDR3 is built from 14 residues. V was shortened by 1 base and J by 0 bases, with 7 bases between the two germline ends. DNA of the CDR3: TGTGCCAGCAGCTTAGGACAGGACTCCTACGAGCAGTACTTC. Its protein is CASSLGQDSYEQYF.

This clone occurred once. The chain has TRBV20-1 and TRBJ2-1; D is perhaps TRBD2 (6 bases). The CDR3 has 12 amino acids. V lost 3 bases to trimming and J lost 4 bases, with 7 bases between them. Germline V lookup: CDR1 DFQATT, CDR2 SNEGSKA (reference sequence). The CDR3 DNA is TGCAGTGCTAGTGCGGGGTACAATGAGCAGTTCTTC. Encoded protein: CSASAGYNEQFF.

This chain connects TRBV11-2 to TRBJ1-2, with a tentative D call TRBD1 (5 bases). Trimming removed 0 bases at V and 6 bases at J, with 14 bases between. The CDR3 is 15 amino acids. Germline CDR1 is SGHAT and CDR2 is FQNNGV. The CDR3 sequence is CASSLDLAGNHGYTF. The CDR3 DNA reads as TGTGCCAGCAGCTTAGATCTGGCAGGGAACCATGGCTACACCTTC.

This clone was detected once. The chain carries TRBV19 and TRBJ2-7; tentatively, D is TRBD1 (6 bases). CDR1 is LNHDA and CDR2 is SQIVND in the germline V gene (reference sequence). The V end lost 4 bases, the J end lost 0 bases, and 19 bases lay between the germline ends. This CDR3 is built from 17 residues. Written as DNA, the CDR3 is TGTGCCAGTAGTACCGTCTTCCGGGACACCAGCTCCTACGAGCAGTACTTC. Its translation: CASSTVFRDTSSYEQYF.

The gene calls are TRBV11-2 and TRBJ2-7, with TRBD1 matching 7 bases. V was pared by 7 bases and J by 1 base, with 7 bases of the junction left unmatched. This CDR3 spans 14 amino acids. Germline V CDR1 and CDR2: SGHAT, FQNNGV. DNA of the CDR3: TGTGCCAGCACCTGGGGGACAGAGTCCTACGAGCAGTACTTC. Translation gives CASTWGTESYEQYF.

This chain's CDR3 is CASSLGAGAFF. The CDR3 DNA is TGCGCCAGCAGCTTGGGCGCCGGAGCTTTCTTT. V usage is TRBV5-1 and J usage is TRBJ1-1; no firm D call. The CDR3 spans 11 residues. Deletions cut 0 bases from V and 10 bases from J, with 7 bases between. Germline V gene lookup returns CDR1 SGHRS and CDR2 YFSETQ.

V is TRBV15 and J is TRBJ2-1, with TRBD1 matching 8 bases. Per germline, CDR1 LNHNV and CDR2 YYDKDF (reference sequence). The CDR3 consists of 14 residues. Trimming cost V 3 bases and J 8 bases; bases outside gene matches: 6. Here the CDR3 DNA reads TGTGCCACCAGCAGGAGGGACAGGTCGGATGAGCAGTTCTTC. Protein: CATSRRDRSDEQFF.

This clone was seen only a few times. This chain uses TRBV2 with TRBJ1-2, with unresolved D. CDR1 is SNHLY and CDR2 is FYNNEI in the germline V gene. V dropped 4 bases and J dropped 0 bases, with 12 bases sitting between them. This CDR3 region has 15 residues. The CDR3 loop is CASSGQTQANYGYTF. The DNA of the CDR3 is TGTGCCAGCAGTGGACAAACTCAGGCTAACTATGGCTACACCTTC.

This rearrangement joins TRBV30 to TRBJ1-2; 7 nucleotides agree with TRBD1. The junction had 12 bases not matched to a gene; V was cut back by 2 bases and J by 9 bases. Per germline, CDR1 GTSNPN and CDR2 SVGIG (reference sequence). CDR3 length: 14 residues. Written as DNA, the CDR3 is TGTGCCTGGAGTATTACCTGGACAGGCGGTCGCTACACCTTC. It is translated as CAWSITWTGGRYTF.

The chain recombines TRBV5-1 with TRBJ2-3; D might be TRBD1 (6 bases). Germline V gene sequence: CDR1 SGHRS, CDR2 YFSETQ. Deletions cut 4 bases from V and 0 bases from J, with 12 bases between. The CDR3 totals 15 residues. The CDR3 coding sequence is TGCGCCAGCAGCCCTCGGACAGCTAGCACAGATACGCAGTATTTT. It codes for CASSPRTASTDTQYF.

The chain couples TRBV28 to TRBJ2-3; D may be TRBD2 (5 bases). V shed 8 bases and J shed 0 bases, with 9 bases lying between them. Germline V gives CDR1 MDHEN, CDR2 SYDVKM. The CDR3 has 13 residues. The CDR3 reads CASRSASTDTQYF. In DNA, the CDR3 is TGTGCCAGCCGTAGCGCGAGCACAGATACGCAGTATTTT.

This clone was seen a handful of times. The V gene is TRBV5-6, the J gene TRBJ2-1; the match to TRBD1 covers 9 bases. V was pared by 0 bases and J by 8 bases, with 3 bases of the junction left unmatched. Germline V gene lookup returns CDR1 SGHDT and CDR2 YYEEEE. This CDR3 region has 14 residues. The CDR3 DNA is TGTGCCAGCAGCTTGGACAGGGGGCTCGATGAGCAGTTCTTC. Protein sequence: CASSLDRGLDEQFF.

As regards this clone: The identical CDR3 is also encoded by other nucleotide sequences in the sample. Here the CDR3 DNA reads TGTGCCAGCAGGCGGGAGGTGAACACTGAAGCTTTCTTT. It specifies CASRREVNTEAFF. The chain combines TRBV6-4 with TRBJ1-1; D is uncertain. V lost 6 bases to trimming and J lost 0 bases, with 8 bases between them. CDR3 length: 13 residues. The germline gives CDR1 MRHNA, CDR2 SNTAGT.

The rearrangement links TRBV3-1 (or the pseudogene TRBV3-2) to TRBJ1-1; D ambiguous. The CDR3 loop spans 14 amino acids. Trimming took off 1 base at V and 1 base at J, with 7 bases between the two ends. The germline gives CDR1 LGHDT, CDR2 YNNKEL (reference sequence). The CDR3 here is CASSQGFGNTEAFF. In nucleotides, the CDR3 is TGTGCCAGCAGCCAAGGATTCGGGAACACTGAAGCTTTCTTT.

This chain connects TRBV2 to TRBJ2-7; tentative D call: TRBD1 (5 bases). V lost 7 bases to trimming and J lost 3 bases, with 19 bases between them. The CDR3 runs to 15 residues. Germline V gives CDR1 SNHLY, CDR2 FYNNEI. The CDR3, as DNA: TGTGCCAGCACGGTCCGCAGGGCCCAGGGCTACGAGCAGTACTTC. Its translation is CASTVRRAQGYEQYF.

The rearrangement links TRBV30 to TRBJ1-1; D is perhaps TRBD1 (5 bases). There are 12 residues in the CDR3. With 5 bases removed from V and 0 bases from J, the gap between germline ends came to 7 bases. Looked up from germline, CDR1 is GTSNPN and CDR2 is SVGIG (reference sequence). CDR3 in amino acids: CAWGAVNTEAFF. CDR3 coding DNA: TGTGCCTGGGGGGCGGTGAACACTGAAGCTTTCTTT.

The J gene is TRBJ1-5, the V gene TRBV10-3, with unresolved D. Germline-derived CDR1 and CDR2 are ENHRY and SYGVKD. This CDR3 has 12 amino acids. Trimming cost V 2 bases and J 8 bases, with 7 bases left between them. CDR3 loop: CAISEGTKPQHF. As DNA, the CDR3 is TGTGCCATCAGTGAGGGCACAAAGCCCCAGCATTTT.